This TCR beta chain emerged from a study of blood T cells in healthy people across ages. The study isolated at least 6.5 million PBMCs from each sample. A minimum of 6 micrograms of total RNA was extracted per sample. This clonotype showed up just a few times. What it binds is not known. In germline, CDR1 is SQVTM, CDR2 ANQGSEA. The ends were cut back, 3 bases at V and 1 base at J, with 10 bases in the middle. The CDR3 loop spans 13 amino acids. A sample-barcoded 5' primer and a J-beta primer mix were used in a second PCR of roughly 7 to 11 cycles. From the 5' RACE reads, TCRdb called clonotypes with MiXCR, one entry per CDR3 protein. The sample carries 1.5 million to 2 million distinct CDR3 sequences, roughly 50% recorded once. General study results and limits: There were more naive CD4+ cells and higher diversity in long-lived donors than in aged donors.

The chain carries TRBV29-1 and TRBJ2-7, with a tentative D call TRBD2 (6 bases). The sample was blood. This sequence originates from a woman in her 40s in good health. CDR3 sequence reads: CSVDMGGSYEQYF. The CDR3 nucleotides read TGCAGCGTTGACATGGGGGGATCCTACGAGCAGTACTTC.